The following is a T cell receptor beta chain sequence with its context. This CDR3 spans 17 amino acids. Per germline, CDR1 SGHKS and CDR2 YYEKEE (reference sequence). V trimming: 0 bases; J trimming: 5 bases; junction bases outside the gene matches: 11. This entry belongs to a study of human T cells and chemical hapten exposure. In the library, unique molecular identifiers were attached to individual cDNA molecules. Each CDR3 protein gets one entry after TCRdb re-called the RACE reads with MiXCR. The table has about 93,000 distinct CDR3 sequences, approximately 10% seen once. The time point denotes: healthy volunteer bleed at 2 weeks. The template was total RNA from unfractionated whole blood.

This chain connects TRBV5-5 to TRBJ2-7; 10 nucleotides align to TRBD2. Sample: whole blood. The receptor was isolated from a female donor in good health. Some clones in this sample may be carry-over from other donors' samples. The CDR3 loop reads CASSLVSGRADGDEQYF. The CDR3 DNA is TGTGCCAGCAGCTTGGTGAGCGGGAGGGCCGACGGTGACGAGCAGTACTTC.